Reported below is one T cell receptor (beta chain). Its antigen is still unknown. This entry is derived from a study of cytomegalovirus exposure and HLA in healthy donors. At the level of the study: Ancestry clustering placed around 80% of approximately 420 genotyped donors in the Caucasian-associated cluster. Broader study findings: Later analysis identified about 15,000 TCR beta sequences associated with HLA alleles, using a false discovery rate threshold of 0.05.

With 60 Vbeta and 13 Jbeta primers, the PCR was carried out. The table came from immunoSEQ multiplex PCR; TCRdb's copy has only in-frame clones and leaves some out. The sample consists of about 200,000 clones, 60% to 80% of them appearing once. Sequencing input: PBMCs. This clonotype was sampled from a young man in good health and CMV-seronegative.

The CDR3 nucleotides read TGTGCCAGCAGCCTCGGGACTAGCGGGGGAGCATACTCCTACGAGCAGTACTTC. Amino acids: CASSLGTSGGAYSYEQYF. This chain joins TRBV27 and TRBJ2-7; 14 bases are a match to TRBD2. The germline gives CDR1 MNHEY, CDR2 SMNVEV (reference sequence). The length of the CDR3 is 18 residues. V was pared by 6 bases and J by 0 bases, with 10 bases of the junction left unmatched.